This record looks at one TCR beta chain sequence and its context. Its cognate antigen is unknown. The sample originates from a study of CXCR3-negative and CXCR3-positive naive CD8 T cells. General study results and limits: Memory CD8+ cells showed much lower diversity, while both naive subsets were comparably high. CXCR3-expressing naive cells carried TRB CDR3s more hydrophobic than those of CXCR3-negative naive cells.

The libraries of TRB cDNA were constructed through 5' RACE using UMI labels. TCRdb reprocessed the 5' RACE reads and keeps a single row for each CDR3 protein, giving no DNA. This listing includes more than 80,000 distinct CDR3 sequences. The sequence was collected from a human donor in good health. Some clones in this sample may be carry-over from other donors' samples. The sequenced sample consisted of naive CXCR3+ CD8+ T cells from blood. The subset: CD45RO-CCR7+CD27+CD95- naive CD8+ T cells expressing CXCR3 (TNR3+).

The CDR3: CASTLGGGLNNEQFF. The chain recombines TRBV3-1 with TRBJ2-1; TCRdb selects TRBD1, and the lack of DNA leaves this call unchecked. The CDR3 has 15 residues. Germline V gene lookup returns CDR1 LGHDT and CDR2 YNNKEL (reference sequence).